The entry below describes one TCR beta chain. Its antigen remains unknown. MiXCR was run by TCRdb on the 5' RACE reads, yielding one entry per CDR3 protein. The repertoire has fewer than 650,000 distinct CDR3 sequences, 17% of them found once; the top ten carry just over 8%. The sample originates from a study of T-cell memory formation after mild COVID-19. Looking at the study overall: Largely donor-specific TCR clusters were found.

The CDR3 runs to 12 residues. Germline V gives CDR1 DFQATT, CDR2 SNEGSKA (reference sequence). Trimming removed 4 bases from V and 13 bases from J, with 17 bases in between. Study-level findings and limits: Researchers found some responding clones in pre-infection memory, a sign that cross-reactive memory joined. Later expanders leaned CD4+, whereas clones that contracted between day 15 and 85 were balanced CD4/CD8. Clones which contracted sat mainly in CM and EM if CD4+, and in EMRA if CD8+.

The V and J genes are TRBV20-1 and TRBJ2-1; D unresolved. The receptor was isolated from an adult woman who had mild COVID-19 (a few samples of this study predate the infection). Cell type and time point are not known. The sequenced sample was PBMCs or a T cell subset sorted from them (not recorded which). CDR3 loop: CSANSDPGLQFF. In DNA form, the CDR3 reads TGCAGTGCTAACTCAGACCCGGGTCTTCAGTTCTTC.